Each of the 13 T cell receptor beta chains below was sequenced from the same sample in a study of cytomegalovirus exposure and HLA in healthy donors. 60 Vbeta and 13 Jbeta primers were used in PCR. TCRdb's copy holds only in-frame clones and misses some; the assay was immunoSEQ multiplex PCR. The table lists roughly 72,000 clones, over 70% of them singletons. Material for sequencing was PBMCs. These receptors came from a woman in her forties in good health and CMV-seropositive.

This chain joins TRBV30 and TRBJ2-2, with 8 bases matching TRBD1. Germline V gene lookup returns CDR1 GTSNPN and CDR2 SVGIG (reference sequence). The CDR3 totals 12 residues. DNA of the CDR3: TGTGCTAGGACAGGGAGCACCGGGGAGCTGTTTTTT. Translated, it gives CARTGSTGELFF.

The rearrangement joins TRBV25-1 to TRBJ2-5, with 13 bases aligning to TRBD2. The CDR3 is 15 residues long. The germline V gene has CDR1 MGHDK and CDR2 SYGVNS. Trimming removed 4 bases from V and 5 bases from J; junction bases left unmatched: 4. The CDR3 bases are TGTGCCAGCAGTGGACTAGCGGGGGGTTACGAGACCCAGTACTTC. This codes for CASSGLAGGYETQYF. Together with reference TRBV25-1 and TRBJ2-5, the CDR3 gives the full variable domain: EADIYQTPRYLVIGTGKKITLECSQTMGHDKMYWYQQDPGMELHLIHYSYGVNSTEKGDLSSESTVSRIRTEHFPLTLESARPSHTSQYLCASSGLAGGYETQYFGPGTRLLVL.

The chain links TRBV4-1 to TRBJ2-1, with 7 nucleotides matching TRBD2. V shed 3 bases and J 13 bases; nucleotides not matched to a gene: 3. The CDR3 covers 11 residues. Germline loops: CDR1 MGHRA, CDR2 YSYEKL. The DNA for the CDR3 is TGCGCCAGCAGCCATAGGGACTACCAGTTCTTC. Translated: CASSHRDYQFF.

This clone was seen a single time. This chain links TRBV6-5 with TRBJ1-1; tentative D call: TRBD1 (6 bases). Looked up from germline, CDR1 is MNHEY and CDR2 is SVGAGI. V lost 8 bases, J lost 11 bases, and 18 bases lay in between. CDR3 length equals 12 residues. The CDR3 sequence: CASYLQGLGAFF. Here the CDR3 DNA reads TGTGCCAGCTACCTACAGGGCCTCGGGGCTTTCTTT.

The chain uses TRBV6-5 and TRBJ2-1; TRBD1 agrees at 11 bases. The CDR3 has 15 residues. Germline loops: CDR1 MNHEY, CDR2 SVGAGI. With 6 bases clipped from V and 5 bases from J, the junction kept 6 bases outside the gene matches. The CDR3 here is CASRDRGLIDNEQFF. The CDR3 DNA is TGTGCCAGCAGGGACAGGGGGCTTATCGACAATGAGCAGTTCTTC.

The chain uses TRBV9 and TRBJ2-1; 8 bases are a match to TRBD2. Trimming cost V 4 bases and J 8 bases; bases outside gene matches: 8. The V gene's germline CDR1 is SGDLS and CDR2 YYNGEE. This CDR3 is built from 14 residues. The CDR3 nucleotides are TGTGCCAGCAGCTACGGGGGGGTGGCGGATGAGCAGTTCTTC. This encodes CASSYGGVADEQFF.

The chain is built from TRBV4-1 and TRBJ1-2, with 8 bases identical to TRBD1. Germline assignment: CDR1 MGHRA and CDR2 YSYEKL. The CDR3 is 14 residues long. V shed 0 bases and J 8 bases; nucleotides not matched to a gene: 5. In DNA, the CDR3 is TGCGCCAGCAGCCAAGACCCGGACAGGGTAGGCTACACCTTC. Translating gives CASSQDPDRVGYTF.

The rearrangement joins TRBV6-1 to TRBJ1-6, with a tentative D call TRBD1 (5 bases). The CDR3 length is 14 residues. The germline V gene encodes CDR1 MNHNS and CDR2 SASEGT. Trimming took off 4 bases at V and 6 bases at J, with 10 bases between the two ends. CDR3 region: CASSAGQRNSPLHF. In DNA, the CDR3 is TGTGCCAGCAGTGCCGGACAACGTAATTCACCCCTCCACTTT.

Ten or more counts support this clone. The genes are TRBV6-1 and TRBJ1-4, with no clear D. The CDR3 totals 16 residues. Germline lookup yields CDR1 MNHNS and CDR2 SASEGT. The V and J ends lost 0 bases and 0 bases respectively, with 8 bases between them. CDR3 bases: TGTGCCAGCAGTGAAGCGGGCAAAGCAACTAATGAAAAACTGTTTTTT. The encoded protein is CASSEAGKATNEKLFF.

The rearrangement links TRBV2 to TRBJ2-7, with D perhaps TRBD1 (5 bases). Looked up from germline, CDR1 is SNHLY and CDR2 is FYNNEI. The CDR3 has 13 amino acids. Trimming pared 4 bases from V and 4 bases from J, leaving 11 bases between. CDR3 loop: CASSGPREYEQYF. The DNA of the CDR3 is TGTGCCAGCAGTGGTCCCAGGGAATACGAGCAGTACTTC.

The rearrangement joins TRBV25-1 to TRBJ1-1; perhaps TRBD1 as D (5 bases). Germline lookup yields CDR1 MGHDK and CDR2 SYGVNS. V was cut by 3 bases and J by 6 bases, with 8 bases left in between. The CDR3 runs 12 residues. CDR3 nucleotide sequence: TGTGCCAGCAGTGATTTGACAGCTGAAGCTTTCTTT. Its translation: CASSDLTAEAFF.

This clone was observed a single time. The chain uses TRBV29-1 and TRBJ1-1; D may be TRBD1 (5 bases). The CDR3 spans 13 residues. Germline CDR1 reads SQVTM; CDR2 reads ANQGSEA. V lost 5 bases and J 0 bases, leaving 10 bases between the germline ends. The CDR3 protein is CSVSDRMNTEAFF. Here the CDR3 DNA reads TGCAGCGTTTCTGACAGAATGAACACTGAAGCTTTCTTT.

The V and J genes are TRBV15 and TRBJ2-7; possible D gene TRBD1, 5 bases. Germline V lookup: CDR1 LNHNV, CDR2 YYDKDF (reference sequence). The V end was cut by 0 bases, the J end by 2 bases, with 8 bases between. The CDR3 runs to 14 residues. The CDR3 DNA is TGTGCCACCAGCAGAGATACGACAGCCTACGAGCAGTACTTC. It specifies CATSRDTTAYEQYF. Filled out from reference TRBV15 and TRBJ2-7, the complete variable domain reads DAMVIQNPRYQVTQFGKPVTLSCSQTLNHNVMYWYQQKSSQAPKLLFHYYDKDFNNEADTPDNFQSRRPNTSFCFLDIRSPGLGDTAMYLCATSRDTTAYEQYFGPGTRLTVT.